One and the same sample provided the 2 T cell receptor beta chains below, sequenced in a study of human T cells and chemical hapten exposure. TCRdb passed the RACE reads through MiXCR, listing each CDR3 protein once. This table holds about 340,000 distinct CDR3 sequences, under 9% found once. Stated time point: patch test 1, 2 weeks after DPC sensitization. Treatment reported: therapeutic diphenylcyclopropenone sensitization with weekly scalp DPC. This specimen was whole blood, taken in connection with sensitization to the hapten diphenylcyclopropenone (DPC). Receptor source: a woman aged 18 to 35 with alopecia areata. Some clones in this sample may be carry-over from other donors' samples.

The J gene is TRBJ1-2, the V gene TRBV20-1, with 8 positions matching TRBD1. This CDR3 region has 14 residues. Germline V gene lookup returns CDR1 DFQATT and CDR2 SNEGSKA (reference sequence). With V trimmed by 5 bases and J by 4 bases, 9 bases remained unmatched. CDR3 sequence reads: CSAQSQGAGYGYTF. The CDR3 coding sequence is TGCAGTGCTCAATCCCAGGGGGCCGGCTATGGCTACACCTTC.

This clonotype was seen only a few times. CDR3 amino acids: CASSEEIYEQYF. CDR3 DNA: TGTGCCAGCAGTGAGGAGATCTACGAGCAGTACTTC. J is TRBJ2-7 and V is TRBV6-1; D remains unclear. Germline V lookup: CDR1 MNHNS, CDR2 SASEGT. The CDR3 runs to 12 residues. The V and J ends lost 3 bases and 3 bases respectively, with 6 bases between them.